This passage covers 25 T cell receptor beta chains from one sample sequenced in a study of PD-1 blockade in classical Hodgkin lymphoma. Measured with immunoSEQ multiplex PCR; TCRdb has only the in-frame clones, and not every one. There are roughly 90,000 clones in the sample; 83% occur only once, and about 17% lies in the top ten. Time point given: cycle 4 day 1 (C4D1), after 5 to 7 weeks of nivolumab. Every patient experienced relapse after autologous stem cell transplantation, and brentuximab vedotin exposure varied. The sequencing used peripheral blood mononuclear cells (PBMCs), collected before the fourth cycle of nivolumab. Every receptor here comes from a human donor with classical Hodgkin lymphoma.

J is TRBJ1-1 and V is TRBV29-1, with 7 nucleotides matching TRBD1. This CDR3 contains 14 residues. CDR1 is SQVTM and CDR2 is ANQGSEA in the germline V gene. V dropped 8 bases and J dropped 0; count of bases not matched to a gene: 9. CDR3 protein: CSSLEGALNTEAFF. The DNA for the CDR3 is TGCAGCTCACTAGAGGGGGCCTTGAACACTGAAGCTTTCTTT.

CDR3 nucleotide sequence: TGTGCCAGCAGAAAGAGAAGGCCAGATCAGCCCCAGCATTTT. Translation gives CASRKRRPDQPQHF. The chain links TRBV6-5 to TRBJ1-5; D ambiguous. Per the germline V gene, CDR1 is MNHEY and CDR2 is SVGAGI. The length of the CDR3 is 14 residues. Trimming took 6 bases from V and 5 from J, leaving 14 bases between them.

The V and J genes are TRBV11-2 and TRBJ2-7; D is perhaps TRBD1 or TRBD2 (6 bases each). The ends were cut back, 1 base at V and 1 base at J, with 14 bases in the middle. The CDR3 is made up of 16 amino acids. Germline CDR1 SGHAT, CDR2 FQNNGV. This CDR3 reads CASSLGGGPRSYEQYF. The CDR3 region has the DNA TGTGCCAGCAGCTTAGGTGGGGGGCCGCGATCCTACGAGCAGTACTTC.

V and J are TRBV2 and TRBJ2-1; tentative D call: TRBD1 (5 bases). The CDR3 consists of 14 residues. Trimming pared 4 bases from V and 7 bases from J, leaving 14 bases between. The germline gives CDR1 SNHLY, CDR2 FYNNEI. The DNA of the CDR3 is TGTGCCAGCAGTGGTCTCGCAGGGTGGAATGAGCAGTTCTTC. Its translation is CASSGLAGWNEQFF.

The V and J genes are TRBV7-2 and TRBJ2-5, with D unresolved. The germline gives CDR1 SGHTA, CDR2 FQGNSA. V was pared by 1 base and J by 3 bases, with 6 bases between. CDR3 length: 13 amino acids. The CDR3 coding sequence is TGTGCCAGCAGCTTAGGCCCCAAAGAGACCCAGTACTTC. The encoded protein is CASSLGPKETQYF.

The V and J genes are TRBV7-2 and TRBJ2-3; the match to TRBD2 covers 12 bases. The V gene end was trimmed by 6 bases and the J gene end by 2 bases; junction bases not matched to a gene: 3. Germline values: CDR1 SGHTA, CDR2 FQGNSA. The CDR3 spans 15 residues. The CDR3 DNA reads as TGTGCCAGCAGTCCTAGCGGGAGGGCCACAGATACGCAGTATTTT. It codes for CASSPSGRATDTQYF.

V is TRBV19 and J is TRBJ2-6; TRBD1 or TRBD2 may be the D gene (5 bases each). The CDR3 is 15 residues long. The V end was cut by 5 bases, the J end by 0 bases, with 8 bases between. CDR1 LNHDA and CDR2 SQIVND come from the germline V gene (reference sequence). The CDR3 DNA reads as TGTGCCAGTAGTCCGGGACCCTCTGGGGCCAACGTCCTGACTTTC. Amino acids: CASSPGPSGANVLTF.

The chain joins TRBV5-3 to TRBJ2-7; D not certain. TRBV5-3 counts as an open reading frame of uncertain function. The CDR3 length is 12 residues. V shed 4 bases and J shed 5 bases, with 10 bases lying between them. DNA for the CDR3: TGTGCCAGAAGCCCCCCCCTTGACGAGCAGTACTTC. Translated, it gives CARSPPLDEQYF.

The chain employs TRBV5-8 and TRBJ2-5; D gene uncertain. The CDR3 length is 13 residues. Trimming pared 4 bases from V and 4 bases from J, leaving 11 bases between. The germline V gene has CDR1 SGHTS and CDR2 YDEGEE. The chain's CDR3 is CASSLTWRETQYF. The DNA for the CDR3 is TGTGCCAGCAGCCTAACGTGGAGAGAGACCCAGTACTTC.

This clone was seen a few times. The chain combines TRBV15 with TRBJ1-5; no clear D gene. Per germline, CDR1 LNHNV and CDR2 YYDKDF (reference sequence). The CDR3 covers 16 residues. Trimming pared 0 bases from V and 0 bases from J, leaving 9 bases between. The CDR3: CATSREAAVSNQPQHF. The CDR3 bases are TGTGCCACCAGCAGAGAGGCTGCGGTTAGCAATCAGCCCCAGCATTTT.

The CDR3 here is CASSLGTGFNEQFF. The CDR3, as DNA: TGCGCCAGCAGCTTAGGGACGGGTTTCAATGAGCAGTTCTTC. The chain couples TRBV4-3 to TRBJ2-1, with D perhaps matching TRBD1 or TRBD2 (5 bases each). Per the germline V gene, CDR1 is LGHNA and CDR2 is YSLEER. The CDR3 covers 14 residues. The V gene lost 5 bases and the J gene lost 6 bases, with 14 bases spanning the gap.

The chain combines TRBV5-1 with TRBJ1-1, with D perhaps TRBD1 (5 bases). This CDR3 has 17 residues. The V end lost 2 bases, the J end lost 3 bases, and 20 bases lay between the germline ends. Germline V gives CDR1 SGHRS, CDR2 YFSETQ. The CDR3 region is CASSLGPNTLGDTEAFF. Here the CDR3 DNA reads TGCGCCAGCAGCTTAGGACCTAACACCTTAGGGGACACTGAAGCTTTCTTT.

This clone came up once. This chain uses TRBV11-3 with TRBJ2-3; unclear D gene. CDR3 length: 12 amino acids. Germline V gives CDR1 SGHNT, CDR2 YENEEA. Trimming stripped 1 base from V and 5 bases from J, with 4 bases between. CDR3 sequence: CASSLVLDTQYF. CDR3 coding DNA: TGTGCCAGCAGCTTAGTTTTAGATACGCAGTATTTT.

In its sample, this clone was seen a few times. The chain has TRBV7-9 and TRBJ2-7; a weak D match, TRBD2 (6 bases). CDR1 and CDR2 from the germline V gene are SEHNR and FQNEAQ (reference sequence). The length of the CDR3 is 14 residues. Trimming left V 1 base short and J 6 bases short, with 13 bases between. The CDR3 reads CASSLVGLLAEQYF. The CDR3 nucleotides read TGTGCCAGCAGCTTAGTAGGACTACTGGCCGAGCAGTACTTC.

This clone has just one count. The chain joins TRBV6-5 to TRBJ1-3; D unclear. Trimming took off 6 bases at V and 2 bases at J, with 5 bases between the two ends. Germline CDR1 and CDR2: MNHEY and SVGAGI. The CDR3 is made up of 12 amino acids. Written as DNA, the CDR3 is TGTGCCAGCAGGACAACTGGAAACACCATATATTTT. This codes for CASRTTGNTIYF.

V usage is TRBV10-3 and J usage is TRBJ2-3; no clear D gene. The germline CDR1 and CDR2 sequences are ENHRY and SYGVKD. Trimming pared 0 bases from V and 0 bases from J, leaving 4 bases between. The CDR3 has 14 amino acids. This chain's CDR3 is CAISESGSTDTQYF. The CDR3 bases are TGTGCCATCAGTGAGTCGGGGAGCACAGATACGCAGTATTTT.

This clone has ten or more counts. The CDR3 region has the DNA TGTGCCAGCAGCCCTATGAGCTCCTACGAGCAGTACTTC. Translation: CASSPMSSYEQYF. The chain uses TRBV7-2 and TRBJ2-7; D is unresolved. The V and J ends lost 5 bases and 0 bases respectively, with 8 bases between them. This CDR3 has 13 residues. Germline lookup yields CDR1 SGHTA and CDR2 FQGNSA.

J is TRBJ2-7 and V is TRBV1; the D call in the table, TRBD2, was not verified against the DNA. TRBV1 is shown as a pseudogene. The CDR3 spans 11 residues. In DNA, the CDR3 is TGCACCGAGGGGGGGAACTACGAGCAGTACTTC. Its translation: CTEGGNYEQYF.

The chain is built from TRBV27 and TRBJ2-3; weak D call: TRBD2 (6 bases). This CDR3 has 15 residues. V gave up 2 bases and J gave up 1 base, with 10 bases separating them. The germline V gene encodes CDR1 MNHEY and CDR2 SMNVEV (reference sequence). The CDR3 nucleotides are TGTGCCAGCAGTTTAGGCGGGACTCGCACAGATACGCAGTATTTT. This encodes CASSLGGTRTDTQYF.

The chain carries TRBV30 and TRBJ2-3; TRBD2 matches 12 bases. Germline V CDR1 and CDR2: GTSNPN, SVGIG (reference sequence). The CDR3 spans 17 residues. V trimming: 2 bases; J trimming: 0 bases; junction bases outside the gene matches: 6. The CDR3 protein is CAWSRGGTSGSTDTQYF. Here the CDR3 DNA reads TGTGCCTGGAGTCGAGGTGGGACTAGCGGGAGCACAGATACGCAGTATTTT.

The rearrangement uses TRBV27 and TRBJ2-3; D ambiguous. This CDR3 spans 13 amino acids. The V gene's germline CDR1 is MNHEY and CDR2 SMNVEV (reference sequence). Trimming stripped 4 bases from V and 1 base from J, with 6 bases between. In nucleotides, the CDR3 is TGTGCCAGCAGTTCGTGGGGCACAGATACGCAGTATTTT. Amino acids: CASSSWGTDTQYF.

This clone has only a few counts. The chain joins TRBV18 to TRBJ2-1; TRBD1 matches at 7 bases. V lost 4 bases and J lost 5; bases outside the gene matches: 5. This CDR3 spans 14 amino acids. Germline CDR1 KGHSH, CDR2 LQKENI. CDR3 bases: TGTGCCAGCTCACAAACCGGACAGGACAATGAGCAGTTCTTC. Translation gives CASSQTGQDNEQFF.

V usage is TRBV7-3 and J usage is TRBJ1-2; TRBD1 is a possible D gene (6 bases). Germline V gene lookup returns CDR1 SGHTA and CDR2 FQGTGA. CDR3 size: 14 residues. The V and J ends lost 5 bases and 5 bases respectively, with 15 bases between them. The DNA for the CDR3 is TGTGCCAGCAGCCTTCGACCACAGGGATATGGCTACACCTTC. It codes for CASSLRPQGYGYTF.

V gene TRBV5-4 combines with J gene TRBJ2-7; possibly TRBD1 for D (5 bases). This CDR3 spans 15 amino acids. The V gene's germline CDR1 is SGHNT and CDR2 YYREEE (reference sequence). V was cut by 4 bases and J by 2 bases, with 16 bases left in between. CDR3 sequence reads: CASSPDPDRPYEQYF. The DNA of the CDR3 is TGTGCCAGCAGCCCAGACCCCGACAGACCCTACGAGCAGTACTTC.

The chain has TRBV10-3 and TRBJ2-2; D is perhaps TRBD2 (6 bases). The CDR3 extends over 14 amino acids. Germline loops: CDR1 ENHRY, CDR2 SYGVKD. V was shortened by 7 bases and J by 5 bases, with 14 bases between the two germline ends. The CDR3 DNA follows: TGTGCCATCACCCCCGACCTAGCGACCGGGGAGCTGTTTTTT. Encoded protein: CAITPDLATGELFF.